This T cell receptor (beta chain) is from a study of graft-versus-host responses after intestinal transplantation (TCRdb year 2021). For the study in its entirety: The transplants that recipients got were multivisceral, liver-intestinal, or isolated intestinal. All recipients received anti-thymocyte globulin induction followed by maintenance tacrolimus and steroids for around three years. After intestinal transplantation, graft-versus-host and host-versus-graft alloreactive T cell clones were followed in the graft, circulation and bone marrow using bulk TCR-beta CDR3 sequencing. To identify alloreactive clones, pre-transplant mixed lymphocyte reaction products were sequenced and then compared with unstimulated pre-transplant donor and recipient T cells. A cohort of about two dozen intestinal transplant recipients, including one retransplant, was enrolled, and a few patients lacking pretransplant specimens were excluded. Donor T cell macrochimerism was defined as a peak of at least 4% donor T cells among recipient peripheral blood mononuclear cells. Samples from a few later patients were sequenced in-house on an Illumina MiSeq with MiXCR processing rather than by the commercial service.

Turning to this clone: Its recognized antigen is unknown. Qualities for individual bases were not recorded, and no much larger clone is one base off.

This specimen's time point label, per the study, means: cells obtained before transplantation from donor or recipient. CD3+CD4+ and CD3+CD8+ populations were FACS-sorted from unstimulated pre-transplant donor and recipient cells taken from spleen or lymph nodes. The library was generated by the immunoSEQ multiplex PCR assay. For most patients, genomic DNA was isolated using the Qiagen DNeasy Blood and Tissue Kit and was shipped frozen to Adaptive Biotechnologies for TCR sequencing. Adaptive Biotechnologies carried out high-throughput TCR-beta CDR3 sequencing of genomic DNA for most patients. The source study handled its data this way. Adaptive's ImmunoSEQ software supplied the TCR sequencing data for 15 to 20 patients, while MiXCR and VDJtools were used to process a few other patients. To correct CD4 versus CD8 sorting errors, any sequence found in both subsets at a frequency ratio below 5:1 was removed. CDR3 nucleotide sequences shared between donor and recipient were removed because their origin could not be assigned. To be classed as alloreactive, a clone needed at least 2-fold expansion over unstimulated cells and a minimum CFSE-low frequency of 0.002% (template counts) or 0.001% (read counts). Mappable clones were those detected in sequenced pre-transplant spleen, lymph node, or MLR CFSE-low populations of the donor or recipient. Cumulative frequency of alloreactive clones was calculated as a percentage of all sequences weighted by copy number. TCRdb retrieved this table from immuneACCESS and kept in-frame rearrangements only. Not all clones are present; in checked studies, unresolved V genes account for under half, and no reason is known for the remainder. D and trimming come from the DNA, and the V and J calls and clone size come from that table. The sample table contains tens of thousands of clones; only one count was recorded for 80% to 90% of them. The ten most abundant clones make up roughly 2.6% of the sample.

The CDR3 runs 13 amino acids, cysteine and phenylalanine included. The CDR3 DNA has 39 bases and is translated from base 1. V loses 6 bases of germline sequence and J loses 4 bases, and the interval between the two ends is 13 bases. In the germline V gene (reference sequence), CDR1 corresponds to LNHDA and CDR2 to SQIVND. What the authors observed across the whole study: High GvH to HvG T cell clonal ratios were observed in the allografts of patients with donor T cell macrochimerism. GvH clones turned up in recipient bone marrow, with some appearing earlier in ileal mucosa or blood, a pattern consistent with an intestinal mucosal origin. The relatively low number and heterogeneity of intestinal transplant patients limited the conclusions. Early after transplant, declines in HvG clones were associated with peak levels of circulating GvH clones.

The rearrangement combines TRBV19 with TRBJ2-7; TRBD2 is a possible D gene, resting on 6 matching bases. This receptor was identified in a human donor who received an intestinal transplant. The source material was unstimulated CD8+ T cells sorted from spleen or lymph node cells, sampled before intestinal transplant. The DNA sequence is TGTGCCAGTAGCACAATGGGGGGTTACGAGCAGTACTTC. This yields the protein CASSTMGGYEQYF.